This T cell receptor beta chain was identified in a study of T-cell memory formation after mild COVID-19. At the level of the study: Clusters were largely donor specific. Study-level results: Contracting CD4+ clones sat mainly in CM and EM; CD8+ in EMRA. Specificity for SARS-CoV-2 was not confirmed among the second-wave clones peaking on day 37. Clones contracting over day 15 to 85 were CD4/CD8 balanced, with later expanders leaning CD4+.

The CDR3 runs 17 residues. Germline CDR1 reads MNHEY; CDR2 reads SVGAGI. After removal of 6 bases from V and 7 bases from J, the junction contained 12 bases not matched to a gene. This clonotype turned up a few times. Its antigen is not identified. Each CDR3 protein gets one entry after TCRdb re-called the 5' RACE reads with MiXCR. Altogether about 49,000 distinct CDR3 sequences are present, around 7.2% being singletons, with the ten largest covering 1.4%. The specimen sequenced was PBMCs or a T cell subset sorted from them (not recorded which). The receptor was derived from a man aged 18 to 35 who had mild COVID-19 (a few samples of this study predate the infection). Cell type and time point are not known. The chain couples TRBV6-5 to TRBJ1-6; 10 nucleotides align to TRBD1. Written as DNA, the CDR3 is TGTGCCAGCAGCCTACGGGGAGGACAGGGGGGAAATTCACCCCTCCACTTT. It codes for CASSLRGGQGGNSPLHF.